This T cell receptor (beta chain) appears in the sequencing data of a study of T cell changes during pregnancy in multiple sclerosis. Germline V gene sequence: CDR1 SGHTA, CDR2 FQGNSA. The V and J ends lost 5 bases and 5 bases respectively, with 13 bases between them. CDR3 length: 15 residues. Some clones are missing from TCRdb's copy, which holds only in-frame ones; the method was immunoSEQ multiplex PCR. The repertoire includes around 42,000 clones, about 91% of them detected once, and 1.5% to 2% sits in the top ten. The sample in question was CD4+ T cells from peripheral blood mononuclear cells, obtained after pregnancy. The receptor's source is a female donor in good health, enrolled as a control in a pregnancy study. The chain has TRBV7-2 and TRBJ1-6, with a tentative D call TRBD1 (6 bases). The CDR3: CASSLYRQDNSPLHF. The CDR3 nucleotides read TGTGCCAGCAGCCTCTACAGACAGGATAATTCACCCCTCCACTTT.